This record covers a single T cell receptor (beta chain). This sample is drawn from a study of blood T cell repertoires in COVID-19. This CDR3 comprises 14 residues. V shed 3 bases and J shed 5 bases, with 9 bases lying between them. Per the original data handling: Using reference gene primer amplification, nucleated cell counts were estimated. Here immunoSEQ multiplex PCR was the method, and the copy in TCRdb shows in-frame clones only, minus some. Clonal size and the V and J genes are those of that table, whereas D and trimming came from the DNA. The data contain 140,000 to 150,000 clones, approximately 85% of them singletons.

The specimen sequenced was PBMCs or T cells enriched from blood (not recorded which). The sequence was collected from a woman aged 45-60 years with acute COVID-19. The V call is TRBV5-3, the J call TRBJ1-6; D gene uncertain. TRBV5-3 is sorted into the ORF group, with uncertain function. The CDR3 here is CARSCSTHNSPLHF. The CDR3 region has the DNA TGTGCCAGAAGCTGTTCTACCCATAATTCACCCCTCCACTTT.